Listed below are T cell receptor beta chains from one sample, sequenced in a study of human T cells and chemical hapten exposure. TCRdb fed the RACE reads into MiXCR, producing one record per CDR3 protein. The sample has under 40,000 distinct CDR3 sequences, 12% seen once; the top ten hold 1.5% to 2%. The sequenced sample was whole blood, obtained in connection with sensitization to the hapten diphenylcyclopropenone (DPC). Receptors were obtained from a woman aged 40 to 50 with alopecia areata. Some clones in this sample may be carry-over from other donors' samples. CDR3s include the opening cysteine and the closing phenylalanine or tryptophan. Each record gives: CDR3 protein, CDR3 DNA, D gene, V gene, J gene, clone size. D genes are given only for firm matches. Part of the rows lack a size; the others show once, few, many or a class for expanded clones.

CASSVGQDAYGYTF	TGTGCCAGCAGCGTAGGGCAGGACGCCTATGGCTACACCTTC	NA	TRBV9	TRBJ1-2	few
CASSPGLEGGEQFF	TGTGCCAGCAGCCCCGGACTAGAGGGGGGTGAGCAGTTCTTC	NA	TRBV6-5	TRBJ2-1	NA
CASSLGAGGELFF	TGTGCCAGCAGCTTAGGGGCCGGCGGGGAGCTGTTTTTT	NA	TRBV11-2	TRBJ2-2	many
CASSLLQGPAFF	TGTGCCAGCAGTTTATTGCAGGGCCCAGCTTTCTTT	NA	TRBV28	TRBJ1-1	few
CASSSPDGTYEQYF	TGTGCCAGCAGTTCCCCCGACGGAACCTACGAGCAGTACTTC	NA	TRBV28	TRBJ2-7	NA
CASSLGTLGLDEQYF	TGTGCCAGCAGCTTAGGGACTCTTGGGTTGGACGAGCAGTACTTC	NA	TRBV7-6	TRBJ2-7	many
CASSYALSEAFF	TGTGCCAGCAGTTACGCCCTCTCTGAAGCTTTCTTT	NA	TRBV6-2/TRBV6-3	TRBJ1-1	few
CASSQSLRSYGYTF	TGTGCCAGCAGCCAAAGTCTCAGGAGCTATGGCTACACCTTC	NA	TRBV7-9	TRBJ1-2	NA
CASSSTRGYEQYF	TGTGCCAGCAGTTCCACTCGGGGTTACGAGCAGTACTTC	NA	TRBV27	TRBJ2-7	many
CATTTRTLELVNQPQHF	TGTGCCACAACCACTCGGACGTTAGAGTTGGTCAATCAGCCCCAGCATTTT	NA	TRBV28	TRBJ1-5	many
CASSLEGAINEQFF	TGCGCCAGCAGCTTGGAGGGGGCTATTAATGAGCAGTTCTTC	TRBD1	TRBV5-1	TRBJ2-1	few
CASSLGQRPDTQYF	TGTGCCAGCAGTCTCGGACAGAGACCAGATACGCAGTATTTT	NA	TRBV12-3/TRBV12-4	TRBJ2-3	many
CAITAGQGMAGELFF	TGTGCCATCACTGCGGGACAGGGGATGGCCGGGGAGCTGTTTTTT	TRBD1	TRBV10-3	TRBJ2-2	NA
CASSPGAGTVSHEQYF	TGTGCCAGCTCACCCGGCGCCGGGACCGTCTCTCATGAGCAGTACTTC	NA	TRBV18	TRBJ2-7	few
CSVRKAFDTEAFF	TGCAGCGTTCGGAAGGCTTTCGACACTGAAGCTTTCTTT	NA	TRBV29-1	TRBJ1-1	many
CASSPGQADYNEQFF	TGTGCCAGCAGCCCGGGACAGGCTGACTACAATGAGCAGTTCTTC	TRBD1	TRBV7-8	TRBJ2-1	many
CASSVAPQGEYEQYF	TGTGCCAGCAGCGTAGCCCCCCAGGGGGAATACGAGCAGTACTTC	TRBD1	TRBV9	TRBJ2-7	NA
CASSPLGGIYEQYF	TGTGCCAGCTCACCCCTTGGCGGGATCTACGAGCAGTACTTC	NA	TRBV18	TRBJ2-7	NA
CSVRTGEDTGELFF	TGCAGCGTCCGGACTGGGGAGGACACCGGGGAGCTGTTTTTT	NA	TRBV29-1	TRBJ2-2	many
CASSLEGFGNEQFF	TGTGCCAGCAGCTTAGAAGGGTTCGGCAATGAGCAGTTCTTC	NA	TRBV11-2	TRBJ2-1	NA
CASSPGGGVYNEQFF	TGTGCCAGCAGTCCCGGCGGCGGGGTCTACAATGAGCAGTTCTTC	NA	TRBV6-1	TRBJ2-1	many
CSASRQGDEKLFF	TGCAGTGCCTCGCGACAGGGAGATGAAAAACTGTTTTTT	TRBD1	TRBV20-1	TRBJ1-4	NA
CASSRFGEARTQYF	TGCGCCAGCAGCCGTTTTGGGGAGGCAAGGACGCAGTATTTT	NA	TRBV4-3	TRBJ2-3	many
CASSPLAGDNEQFF	TGTGCCAGTAGTCCCCTAGCGGGGGACAATGAGCAGTTCTTC	TRBD2	TRBV19	TRBJ2-1	NA
CASSLDRRHEQYF	TGTGCCAGCAGCCTGGACCGGCGGCACGAGCAGTACTTC	NA	TRBV2	TRBJ2-7	many
CASSFRGLDQPQHF	TGCGCCAGCAGCTTCAGGGGGCTCGATCAGCCCCAGCATTTT	TRBD1	TRBV5-1	TRBJ1-5	few
CASSLRASETQYF	TGTGCCAGCAGCTTAAGGGCATCGGAGACCCAGTACTTC	NA	TRBV11-2	TRBJ2-5	NA
CATSRGLAGRSETQYF	TGTGCCACCAGCAGGGGACTAGCGGGAAGGTCGGAGACCCAGTACTTC	TRBD2	TRBV15	TRBJ2-5	NA
CASSALAEETQYF	TGCGCCAGCAGCGCACTAGCGGAGGAGACCCAGTACTTC	TRBD2	TRBV5-1	TRBJ2-5	NA
CATAGRVTYEQYF	TGTGCCACTGCGGGGCGGGTCACCTACGAGCAGTACTTC	NA	TRBV7-2	TRBJ2-7	few
CSASIGQGREKLFF	TGCAGTGCTAGTATAGGACAGGGGCGCGAAAAACTGTTTTTT	TRBD1	TRBV20-1	TRBJ1-4	few
CSARDLARSYNEQFF	TGCAGTGCTAGAGATCTCGCTAGGTCCTACAATGAGCAGTTCTTC	NA	TRBV20-1	TRBJ2-1	NA
CAAGRLMNTEAFF	TGTGCCGCCGGACGGCTGATGAACACTGAAGCTTTCTTT	NA	TRBV10-3	TRBJ1-1	few